Below, 3 T cell receptor beta chains from the same sample are listed, as sequenced in a study of blood T cell repertoires in COVID-19. Assay: immunoSEQ multiplex PCR; the TCRdb copy retains only in-frame clones and omits some. The sample has approximately 100,000 clones, more than 85% seen once. The sequencing input was peripheral blood. All receptors derive from a man in his fifties or sixties with acute or convalescent COVID-19.

The rearrangement joins TRBV29-1 to TRBJ1-4; D may be TRBD1 (6 bases). With 7 bases removed from V and 4 bases from J, the gap between germline ends came to 10 bases. The CDR3 covers 12 residues. Germline V gives CDR1 SQVTM, CDR2 ANQGSEA. The CDR3 DNA is TGCAGCGCGACAGGCTATAATGAAAAACTGTTTTTT. This codes for CSATGYNEKLFF.

The chain couples TRBV12-3 or TRBV12-4 to TRBJ1-3; D unresolved. V lost 5 bases, J lost 8 bases, and 10 bases lay in between. The CDR3 spans 12 residues. The CDR3 reads CASSTVADTIYF. The CDR3 coding sequence is TGTGCCAGCAGTACCGTGGCGGACACCATATATTTT.

The chain uses TRBV7-8 and TRBJ2-7, with 9 bases identical to TRBD1. There are 14 residues in the CDR3. The V segment lost 5 bases and the J segment 6 bases; nucleotides outside the gene matches: 8. Germline V gene lookup returns CDR1 SGHVS and CDR2 FQNEAQ. In DNA form, the CDR3 reads TGTGCCAGCAGCCCACAGGGGGCGGTAGGCGAGCAGTACTTC. Translated: CASSPQGAVGEQYF.